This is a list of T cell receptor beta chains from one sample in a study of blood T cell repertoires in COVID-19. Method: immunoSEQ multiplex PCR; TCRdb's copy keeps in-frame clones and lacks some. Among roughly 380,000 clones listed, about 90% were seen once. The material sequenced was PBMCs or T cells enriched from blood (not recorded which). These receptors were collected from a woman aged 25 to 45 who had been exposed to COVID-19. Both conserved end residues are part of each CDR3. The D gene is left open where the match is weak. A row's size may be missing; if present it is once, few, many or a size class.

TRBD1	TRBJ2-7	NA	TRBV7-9	TGTGCCAGCGCACCCAGAAGGACAGGGTCTAACGAGCAGTACTTC	CASAPRRTGSNEQYF
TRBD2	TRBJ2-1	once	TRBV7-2	TGTGCCAGCAGCTCACCGGGACTAGCGGGAGCCAGCTCCTACAATGAGCAGTTCTTC	CASSSPGLAGASSYNEQFF
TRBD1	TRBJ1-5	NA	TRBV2	TGTGCCAGCAGGGGAGGACAGGTTAATCAGCCCCAGCATTTT	CASRGGQVNQPQHF
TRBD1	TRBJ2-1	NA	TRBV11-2	TGTGCCAGCAGCTTAGATGCAAGACAGGGCGGTAGGTTCTTC	CASSLDARQGGRFF
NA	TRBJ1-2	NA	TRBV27	TGTGCCAGCAGCATCGCACAGGGATTTAACTATGGCTACACCTTC	CASSIAQGFNYGYTF
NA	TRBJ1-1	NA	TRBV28	TGTGCCAGCAGTGATCTAAGGGGCCTCTTAACTGAAGCTTTCTTT	CASSDLRGLLTEAFF
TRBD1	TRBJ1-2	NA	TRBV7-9	TGTGCCAGCGCGGAGAGGGACAGCCCGAACTATGGCTACACCTTC	CASAERDSPNYGYTF
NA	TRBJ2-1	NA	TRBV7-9	TGTGCCAGCAGCTTAGCGCCCGGGACTTCCGACAATGAGCAGTTCTTC	CASSLAPGTSDNEQFF
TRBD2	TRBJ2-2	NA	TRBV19	TGTGCCAGTACCGCCAGTGGGCTAGCGGGAGACACCGGGGAGCTGTTTTTT	CASTASGLAGDTGELFF
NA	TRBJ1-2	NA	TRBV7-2	TGTGCCAGCAGCTGGGGGGTGACGGGGACCTATGGCTACACCTTC	CASSWGVTGTYGYTF
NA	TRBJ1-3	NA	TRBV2	TGTGCCAGCAGTACAGCAAACACCATATATTTT	CASSTANTIYF
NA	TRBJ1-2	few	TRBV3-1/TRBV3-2	TGTGCCAGCAGCAGCCCTGGGCCGAGGGCCTATGGCTACACCTTC	CASSSPGPRAYGYTF
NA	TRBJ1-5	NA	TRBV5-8	TGTGCCAGCAGCTCTGCCTGGAGAGAGAGCAATCAGCCCCAGCATTTT	CASSSAWRESNQPQHF
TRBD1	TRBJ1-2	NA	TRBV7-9	TGTGCCAGCAGCCCAACCGGGACAGGCTATGGCTACACCTTC	CASSPTGTGYGYTF
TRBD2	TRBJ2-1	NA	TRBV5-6	TGTGCCAGCAGCTTCCCTAGCGGGTACAATGAGCAGTTCTTC	CASSFPSGYNEQFF
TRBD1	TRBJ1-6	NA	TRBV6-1	TGTGCCAGCAGTGACCGACAGGGTGGCTCACCCCTCCACTTT	CASSDRQGGSPLHF
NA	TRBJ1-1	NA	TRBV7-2	TGTGCCAGCAGCTCGCCCCTGACAGACCTGGGCACTGAAGCTTTCTTT	CASSSPLTDLGTEAFF
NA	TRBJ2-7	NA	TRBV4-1	TGCGCCAGCAGCCAAGATGGAGCAGGGTACTACGAGCAGTACTTC	CASSQDGAGYYEQYF
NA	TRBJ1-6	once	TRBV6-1	TGTGCCAGCAGTGGACATGGGGGAGGGGTTTCTTCACCCCTCCACTTT	CASSGHGGGVSSPLHF
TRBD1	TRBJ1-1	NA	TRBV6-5	TGTGCCAGCAGTTACTGGGACAGATACACTGAAGCTTTCTTT	CASSYWDRYTEAFF
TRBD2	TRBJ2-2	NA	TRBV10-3	TGTGCCATCAGTGAATCAATTCCGGGACTAGGACCCGGGGAGCTGTTTTTT	CAISESIPGLGPGELFF
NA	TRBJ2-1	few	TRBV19	TGTGCCAGTAGTATCGTGGGGCAGAACAATGAGCAGTTCTTC	CASSIVGQNNEQFF
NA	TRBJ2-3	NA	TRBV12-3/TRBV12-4	TGTGCCAGCGTGTTGGGGCCAGATACGCAGTATTTT	CASVLGPDTQYF
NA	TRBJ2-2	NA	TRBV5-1	TGCGCCAGCAGCTTCGGTACCGGGGAGCTGTTTTTT	CASSFGTGELFF
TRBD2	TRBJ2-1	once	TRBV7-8	TGTGCCAGCAACCCCTGGACTAGCGGGAGGGCCAATGAGCAGTTCTTC	CASNPWTSGRANEQFF
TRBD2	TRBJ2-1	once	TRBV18	TGTGCCAGCTCCAGACTAGCGGGAGACCCGAGCTCCTACAATGAGCAGTTCTTC	CASSRLAGDPSSYNEQFF
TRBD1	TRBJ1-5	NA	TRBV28	TGTGCCAGCAGAGACCCCCAGGGACAGTCCAGCAATCAGCCCCAGCATTTT	CASRDPQGQSSNQPQHF
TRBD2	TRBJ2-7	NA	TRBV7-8	TGTGCCAGCACCGGGGGGGGAGGGCGATCCTACGAGCAGTACTTC	CASTGGGGRSYEQYF
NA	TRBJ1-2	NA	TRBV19	TGTGCCAGTAGTTTGACAGCTTCCTATGGCTACACCTTC	CASSLTASYGYTF
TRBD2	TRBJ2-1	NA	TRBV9	TGTGCCAGCAGCGTAAGGGCTAGCGGGATGGGCTACAATGAGCAGTTCTTC	CASSVRASGMGYNEQFF
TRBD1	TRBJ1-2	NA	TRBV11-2	TGTGCCAGCAGCCCACCCCCGACAGGGAACCATGGCTACACCTTC	CASSPPPTGNHGYTF
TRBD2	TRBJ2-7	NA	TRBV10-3	TGTGCCATCAGTGAAGGGACTAGGGACCCCTACGAGCAGTACTTC	CAISEGTRDPYEQYF
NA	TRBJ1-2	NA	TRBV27	TGTGCCAGCAGTTTGCACAGGGAAAACTATGGCTACACCTTC	CASSLHRENYGYTF
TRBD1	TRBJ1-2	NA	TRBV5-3	TGTGCCAGAAGCTTGGACAGGGGATTCTCTAATAACTATGGCTACACCTTC	CARSLDRGFSNNYGYTF
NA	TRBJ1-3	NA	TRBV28	TGTGCCAGCAGTTCCTTGGCCGGGACACCTGGAAACACCATATATTTT	CASSSLAGTPGNTIYF
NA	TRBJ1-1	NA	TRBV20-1	TGCAGTGCTTATCGCGAGGTTGAAGCTTTCTTT	CSAYREVEAFF
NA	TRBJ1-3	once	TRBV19	TGTGCCAGTAAGGACAGACACTCTGGAAACACCATATATTTT	CASKDRHSGNTIYF
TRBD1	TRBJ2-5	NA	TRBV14	TGTGCCAGCAGCCAAGGACAGGGTTTAGAGACCCAGTACTTC	CASSQGQGLETQYF
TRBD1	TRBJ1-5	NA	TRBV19	TGTGCCAGTAGTCCGCAACAGGGGCGCAATCAGCCCCAGCATTTT	CASSPQQGRNQPQHF
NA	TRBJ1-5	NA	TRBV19	TGTGCCAGTAACCCCCAGAGGGCAGCAGATAGCAATCAGCCCCAGCATTTT	CASNPQRAADSNQPQHF
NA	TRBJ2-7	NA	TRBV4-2	TGTGCCAGCAGCCAAGAGTTGCTAGGAGTTCACGAGCAGTACTTC	CASSQELLGVHEQYF
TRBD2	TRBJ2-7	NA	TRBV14	TGTGCCAGCAGCCCACCTTCGGCCGATAGCGGGAGATATACCTACGAGCAGTACTTC	CASSPPSADSGRYTYEQYF
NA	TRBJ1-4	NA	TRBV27	TGTGCCAGCAGTTGGGGGCGGACTAATGAAAAACTGTTTTTT	CASSWGRTNEKLFF
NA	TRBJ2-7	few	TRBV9	TGTGCCAGCAGCGTAGCGGCTAGCGACTACGAGCAGTACTTC	CASSVAASDYEQYF
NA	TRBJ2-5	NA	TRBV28	TGTGCCAGCAGTTTATCTGTAATGTACCAAGAGACCCAGTACTTC	CASSLSVMYQETQYF
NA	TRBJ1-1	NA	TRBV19	TGTGCCAGTAGTGGACGCTACCTCAGGGGTGAAGCTTTCTTT	CASSGRYLRGEAFF
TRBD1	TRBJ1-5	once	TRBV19	TGTGCCAGTAGTACCCTCGACAGGGGACACAATCAGCCCCAGCATTTT	CASSTLDRGHNQPQHF
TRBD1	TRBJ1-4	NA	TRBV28	TGTGCCAGCAGTCAACAGGGGGTGACTAATGAAAAACTGTTTTTT	CASSQQGVTNEKLFF
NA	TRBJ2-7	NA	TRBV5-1	TGCGCCAGCAGCGTAGACAGGACCTACGAGCAGTACTTC	CASSVDRTYEQYF
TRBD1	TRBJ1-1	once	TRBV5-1	TGCGCCAGCAGCATACAGGGGGGGCTCACTGAAGCTTTCTTT	CASSIQGGLTEAFF
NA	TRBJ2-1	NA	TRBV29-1	TGCAGCGTTGCGGGACATCAGTACAATGAGCAGTTCTTC	CSVAGHQYNEQFF
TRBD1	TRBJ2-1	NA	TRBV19	TGTGCCAGTAGTATGTGGGACAGGGAGGAGCAGTTCTTC	CASSMWDREEQFF
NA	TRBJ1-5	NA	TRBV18	TGTGCCAGCTCACTACAGGGAAATCAGCCCCAGCATTTT	CASSLQGNQPQHF
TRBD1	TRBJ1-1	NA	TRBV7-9	TGTGCCAGCAGCTTTCAGGGGGCGATCGCTGAAGCTTTCTTT	CASSFQGAIAEAFF